One sample yielded the 2 T cell receptor beta chains listed below, sequenced in a study of early T cells in non-severe SARS-CoV-2 infection. TCRdb re-derived calls from the 5' RACE reads in MiXCR, one entry per CDR3 protein. The sample shows tens of thousands of distinct CDR3 sequences, 5.8% of them seen only once. Sequenced: whole blood. These receptor sequences come from an adult who was a healthcare worker with PCR-confirmed SARS-CoV-2 infection or an uninfected control (not recorded which).

This clonotype was picked up many times. This sequence joins TRBV7-2 and TRBJ2-7, with 7 bases that match TRBD2. V shed 5 bases, J shed 4 bases, and the junction held 8 bases outside the gene matches. Germline lookup yields CDR1 SGHTA and CDR2 FQGNSA. The CDR3 contains 14 residues. The CDR3 coding sequence is TGTGCCAGCAGCCCAGCGGGGAGGGGTTACGAGCAGTACTTC. It encodes CASSPAGRGYEQYF.

This clonotype was seen many times. The chain employs TRBV21-1 and TRBJ1-1. TRBV21-1 is flagged as a pseudogene. The CDR3 runs to 15 residues. The CDR3 nucleotides read TGTGCCAGCAGCAAACGCCAAGAAGGGAACACTGAAGCTTTCTTT. This gives the protein CASSKRQEGNTEAFF.